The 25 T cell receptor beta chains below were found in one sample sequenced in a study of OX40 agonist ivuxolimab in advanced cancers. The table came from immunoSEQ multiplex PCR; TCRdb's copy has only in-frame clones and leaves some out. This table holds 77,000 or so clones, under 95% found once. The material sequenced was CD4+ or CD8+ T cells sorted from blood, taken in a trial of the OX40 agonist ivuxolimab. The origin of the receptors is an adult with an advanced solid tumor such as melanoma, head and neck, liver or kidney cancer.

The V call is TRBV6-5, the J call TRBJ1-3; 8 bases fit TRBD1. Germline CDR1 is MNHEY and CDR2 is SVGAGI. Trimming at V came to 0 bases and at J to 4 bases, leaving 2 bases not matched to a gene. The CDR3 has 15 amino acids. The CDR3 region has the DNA TGTGCCAGCAGTTACTCATCAGGGGGCGGAAACACCATATATTTT. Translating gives CASSYSSGGGNTIYF.

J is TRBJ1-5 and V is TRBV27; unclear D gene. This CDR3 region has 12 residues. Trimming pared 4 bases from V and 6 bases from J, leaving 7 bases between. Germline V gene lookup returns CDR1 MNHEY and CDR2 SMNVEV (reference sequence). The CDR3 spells CASSSPSQPQHF. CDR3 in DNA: TGTGCCAGCAGTTCCCCTAGTCAGCCCCAGCATTTT.

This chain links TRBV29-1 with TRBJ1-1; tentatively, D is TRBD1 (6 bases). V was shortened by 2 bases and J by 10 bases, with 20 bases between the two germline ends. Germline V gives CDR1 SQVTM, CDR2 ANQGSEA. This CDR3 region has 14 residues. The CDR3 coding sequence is TGCAGCGTTGAATATGTAGGGAGGGGGTTTACAGCTTTCTTT. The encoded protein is CSVEYVGRGFTAFF.

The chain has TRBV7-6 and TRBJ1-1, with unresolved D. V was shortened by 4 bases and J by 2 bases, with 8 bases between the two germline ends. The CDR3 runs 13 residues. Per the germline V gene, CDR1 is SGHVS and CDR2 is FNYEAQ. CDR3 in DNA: TGTGCCAGCAGCTCCGGACTAAACACTGAAGCTTTCTTT. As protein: CASSSGLNTEAFF.

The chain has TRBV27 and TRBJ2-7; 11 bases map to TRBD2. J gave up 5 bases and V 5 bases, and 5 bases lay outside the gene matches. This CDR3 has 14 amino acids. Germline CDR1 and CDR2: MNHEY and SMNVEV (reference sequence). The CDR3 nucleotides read TGTGCCAGCAGTCTCGGGACTAGCGGACACGAGCAGTACTTC. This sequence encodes CASSLGTSGHEQYF.

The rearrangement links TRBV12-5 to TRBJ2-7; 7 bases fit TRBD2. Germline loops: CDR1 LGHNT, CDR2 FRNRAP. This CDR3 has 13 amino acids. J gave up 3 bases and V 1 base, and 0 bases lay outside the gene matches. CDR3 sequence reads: CASGLERGYEQYF. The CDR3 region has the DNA TGTGCTAGTGGTTTGGAGCGGGGCTACGAGCAGTACTTC.

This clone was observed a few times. In DNA form, the CDR3 reads TGTGCCAGCAGCTTCCACACCGGGGAGCTGTTTTTT. Translation: CASSFHTGELFF. V usage is TRBV11-2 and J usage is TRBJ2-2, with unresolved D. Germline-derived CDR1 and CDR2 are SGHAT and FQNNGV. Trimming left V 3 bases short and J 3 bases short, with 2 bases between. The CDR3 totals 12 residues.

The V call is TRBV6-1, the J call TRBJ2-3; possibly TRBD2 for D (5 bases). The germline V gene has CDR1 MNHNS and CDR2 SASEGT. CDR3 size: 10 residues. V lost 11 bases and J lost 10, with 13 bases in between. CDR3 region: CASTDSSQYF. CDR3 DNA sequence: TGTGCCTCCACGGACTCTTCGCAGTATTTT.

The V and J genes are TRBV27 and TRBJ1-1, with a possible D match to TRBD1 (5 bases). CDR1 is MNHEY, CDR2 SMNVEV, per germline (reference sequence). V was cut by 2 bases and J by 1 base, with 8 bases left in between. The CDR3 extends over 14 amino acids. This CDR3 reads CASSLQGWNTEAFF. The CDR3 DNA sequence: TGTGCCAGCAGTTTACAGGGCTGGAACACTGAAGCTTTCTTT.

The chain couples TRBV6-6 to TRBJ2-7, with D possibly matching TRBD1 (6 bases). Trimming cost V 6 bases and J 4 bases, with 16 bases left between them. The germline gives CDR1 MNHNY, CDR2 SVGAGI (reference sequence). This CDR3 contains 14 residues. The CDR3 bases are TGTGCCAGCAGCCCGACGGACAGACTATACGAGCAGTACTTC. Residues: CASSPTDRLYEQYF.

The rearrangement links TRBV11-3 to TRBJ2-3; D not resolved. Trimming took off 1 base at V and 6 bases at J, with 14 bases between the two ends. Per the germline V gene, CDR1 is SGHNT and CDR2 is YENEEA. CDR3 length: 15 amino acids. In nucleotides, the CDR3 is TGTGCCAGCAGCTTAGGGGCGGACCCTTATGATACGCAGTATTTT. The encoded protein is CASSLGADPYDTQYF.

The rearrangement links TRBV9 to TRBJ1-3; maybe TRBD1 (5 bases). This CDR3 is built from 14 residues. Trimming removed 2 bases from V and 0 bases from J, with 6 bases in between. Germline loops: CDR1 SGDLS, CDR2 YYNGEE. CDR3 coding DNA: TGTGCCAGCAGCGTGGGGGACTCTGGAAACACCATATATTTT. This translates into CASSVGDSGNTIYF.

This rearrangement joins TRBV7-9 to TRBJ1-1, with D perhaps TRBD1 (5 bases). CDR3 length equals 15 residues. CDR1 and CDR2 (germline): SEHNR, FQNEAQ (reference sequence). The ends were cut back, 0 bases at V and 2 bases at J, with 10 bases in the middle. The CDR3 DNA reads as TGTGCCAGCAGCTTAGCGCGGGACGGTAACACTGAAGCTTTCTTT. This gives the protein CASSLARDGNTEAFF.

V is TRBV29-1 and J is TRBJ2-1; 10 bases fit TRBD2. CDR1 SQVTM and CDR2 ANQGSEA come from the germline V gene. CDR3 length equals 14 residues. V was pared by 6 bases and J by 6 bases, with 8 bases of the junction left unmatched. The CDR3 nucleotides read TGCAGCGTCGCCGGGACTAGCGTAACCAATGAGCAGTTCTTC. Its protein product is CSVAGTSVTNEQFF.

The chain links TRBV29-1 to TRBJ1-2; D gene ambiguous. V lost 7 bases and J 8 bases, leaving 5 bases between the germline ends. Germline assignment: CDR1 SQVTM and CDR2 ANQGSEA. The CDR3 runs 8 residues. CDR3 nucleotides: TGCAGCGGCGGAGGCTACACCTTC. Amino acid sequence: CSGGGYTF. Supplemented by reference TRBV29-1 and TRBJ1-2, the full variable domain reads SAVISQKPSRDICQRGTSLTIQCQVDSQVTMMFWYRQQPGQSLTLIATANQGSEATYESGFVIDKFPISRPNLTFSTLTVSNMSPEDSSIYLCSGGGYTFGSGTRLTVV.

CDR3 DNA sequence: TGTGCCAGCAGCCCCCCGTCGGGACAGGGGGAGGACATTCAGTACTTC. Its protein product is CASSPPSGQGEDIQYF. The chain links TRBV13 to TRBJ2-4; TRBD1 aligns across 11 bases. The germline gives CDR1 PRHDT, CDR2 FYEKMQ (reference sequence). The V segment lost 5 bases and the J segment 8 bases; nucleotides outside the gene matches: 11. The CDR3 sequence is 16 residues long.

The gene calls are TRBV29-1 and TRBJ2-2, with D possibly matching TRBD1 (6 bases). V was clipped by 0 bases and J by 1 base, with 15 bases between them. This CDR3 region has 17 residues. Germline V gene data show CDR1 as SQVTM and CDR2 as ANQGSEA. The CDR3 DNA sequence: TGCAGCGTTGAAGATTTCACATTGGGACAGAACACCGGGGAGCTGTTTTTT. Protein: CSVEDFTLGQNTGELFF.

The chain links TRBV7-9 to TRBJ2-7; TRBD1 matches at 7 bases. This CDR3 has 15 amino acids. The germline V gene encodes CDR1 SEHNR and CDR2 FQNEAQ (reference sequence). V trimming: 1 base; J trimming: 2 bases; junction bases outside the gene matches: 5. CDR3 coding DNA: TGTGCCAGCAGCTTAGGGCAGGGGGAACCCTACGAGCAGTACTTC. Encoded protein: CASSLGQGEPYEQYF.

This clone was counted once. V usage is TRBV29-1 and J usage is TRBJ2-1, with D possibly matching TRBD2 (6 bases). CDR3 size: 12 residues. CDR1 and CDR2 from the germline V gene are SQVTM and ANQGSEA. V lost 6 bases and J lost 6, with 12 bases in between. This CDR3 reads CSVKGGRNEQFF. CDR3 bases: TGCAGCGTGAAGGGAGGTCGCAATGAGCAGTTCTTC.

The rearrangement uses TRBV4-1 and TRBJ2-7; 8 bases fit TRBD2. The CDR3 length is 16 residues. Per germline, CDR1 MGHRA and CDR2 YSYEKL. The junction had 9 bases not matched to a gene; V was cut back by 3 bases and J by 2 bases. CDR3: CASSQTDGGGTYEQYF. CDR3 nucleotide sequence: TGCGCCAGCAGCCAGACCGACGGCGGGGGGACCTACGAGCAGTACTTC.

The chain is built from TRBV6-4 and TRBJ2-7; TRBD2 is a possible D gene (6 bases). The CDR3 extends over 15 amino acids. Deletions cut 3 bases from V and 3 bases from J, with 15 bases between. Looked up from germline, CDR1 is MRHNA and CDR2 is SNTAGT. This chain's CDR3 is CASSEGWGELYEQYF. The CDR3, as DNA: TGTGCCAGCAGTGAAGGGTGGGGGGAACTCTACGAGCAGTACTTC.

CDR3 DNA sequence: TGTGCCAGCAGCGTAGACAGGGTACTCACCGGGGAGCTGTTTTTT. Protein product: CASSVDRVLTGELFF. The V call is TRBV9, the J call TRBJ2-2, with D possibly TRBD1 on 6 matching bases. Trimming shortened V by 0 bases and J by 4 bases, and 10 bases separated the two germline ends. This CDR3 comprises 15 residues. Germline V CDR1 and CDR2: SGDLS, YYNGEE.

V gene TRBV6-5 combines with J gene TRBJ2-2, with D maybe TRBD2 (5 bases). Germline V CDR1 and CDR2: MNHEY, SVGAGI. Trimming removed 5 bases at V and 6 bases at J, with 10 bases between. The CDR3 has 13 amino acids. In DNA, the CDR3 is TGTGCCAGCAGTCCGGGGTCGGCCGGGGAGCTGTTTTTT. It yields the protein CASSPGSAGELFF.

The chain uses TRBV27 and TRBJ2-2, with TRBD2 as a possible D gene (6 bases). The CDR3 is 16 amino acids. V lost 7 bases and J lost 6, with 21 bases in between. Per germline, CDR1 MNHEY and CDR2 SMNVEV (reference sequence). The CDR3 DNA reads TGTGCCAGCAACCCCTCCGGGGGTCAGGACGCCGGGGAGCTGTTTTTT. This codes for CASNPSGGQDAGELFF.

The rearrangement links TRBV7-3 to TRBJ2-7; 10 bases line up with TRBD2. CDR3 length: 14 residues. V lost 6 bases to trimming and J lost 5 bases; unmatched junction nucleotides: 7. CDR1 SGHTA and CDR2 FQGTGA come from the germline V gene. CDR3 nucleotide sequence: TGTGCCAGCAGTTTGAGCGGGGGGGCCAACGAGCAGTACTTC. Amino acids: CASSLSGGANEQYF.